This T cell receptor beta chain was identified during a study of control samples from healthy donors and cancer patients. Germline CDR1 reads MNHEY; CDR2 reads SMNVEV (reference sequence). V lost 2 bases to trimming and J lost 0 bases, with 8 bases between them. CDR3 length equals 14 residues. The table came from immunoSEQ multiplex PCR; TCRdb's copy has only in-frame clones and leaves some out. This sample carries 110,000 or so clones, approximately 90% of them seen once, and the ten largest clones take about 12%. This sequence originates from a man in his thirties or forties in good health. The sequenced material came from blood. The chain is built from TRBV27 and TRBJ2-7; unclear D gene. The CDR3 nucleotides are TGTGCCAGCAGTTTAGATGCTAACTCCTACGAGCAGTACTTC. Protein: CASSLDANSYEQYF.